Listed here are 10 T cell receptor beta chains from one sample, sequenced in a study of blood T cell repertoires in COVID-19. Method: immunoSEQ multiplex PCR; TCRdb's copy keeps in-frame clones and lacks some. The sample has around 180,000 clones, roughly 85% seen once. Source material: peripheral blood. These receptors were taken from a human donor with active or convalescent COVID-19. The donor label of this sample is uncertain.

The CDR3 loop is CASSQEQGAQSPLHF. The CDR3 DNA sequence: TGTGCCAGCTCACAGGAACAGGGGGCCCAGTCACCCCTCCACTTT. The V gene is TRBV18, the J gene TRBJ1-6, with 9 bases matching TRBD1. The CDR3 runs to 15 residues. Trimming took 4 bases from V and 10 from J; bases not matched to a gene: 8. Germline V lookup: CDR1 KGHSH, CDR2 LQKENI.

In its sample, this clone was seen once. The chain combines TRBV3-1 (or the pseudogene TRBV3-2) with TRBJ2-1, with a weak D call TRBD2 (6 bases). Germline loops: CDR1 LGHDT, CDR2 YNNKEL (reference sequence). Trimming removed 3 bases at V and 0 bases at J, with 12 bases between. The CDR3 consists of 16 residues. The CDR3 is CASSHLAASSYNEQFF. The CDR3, as DNA: TGTGCCAGCAGCCATTTAGCGGCCAGCTCCTACAATGAGCAGTTCTTC.

This clone was observed a handful of times. The chain links TRBV9 to TRBJ1-2, with D unresolved. Germline CDR1 is SGDLS and CDR2 is YYNGEE. There are 16 residues in the CDR3. The V end lost 1 base, the J end lost 4 bases, and 17 bases lay between the germline ends. The chain's CDR3 is CASSVSGRQLSYGYTF. CDR3 DNA: TGTGCCAGCAGCGTAAGTGGGAGACAACTAAGCTATGGCTACACCTTC.

This sequence joins TRBV7-2 and TRBJ2-3; no definite D call. This CDR3 has 14 residues. Germline CDR1 is SGHTA and CDR2 is FQGNSA. V was shortened by 1 base and J by 0 bases, with 5 bases between the two germline ends. The DNA for the CDR3 is TGTGCCAGCAGCTTAGGTCCTAGCACAGATACGCAGTATTTT. It is translated as CASSLGPSTDTQYF.

The V gene is TRBV11-3, the J gene TRBJ1-4; D is unclear. CDR3 size: 13 residues. The V gene lost 5 bases and the J gene lost 4 bases, with 8 bases spanning the gap. Looked up from germline, CDR1 is SGHNT and CDR2 is YENEEA. CDR3 sequence (DNA): TGTGCCAGCAGCGAACTGAATAATGAAAAACTGTTTTTT. It translates to CASSELNNEKLFF. The complete variable domain, with remaining parts taken from reference TRBV11-3 and TRBJ1-4, reads EAGVVQSPRYKIIEKKQPVAFWCNPISGHNTLYWYLQNLGQGPELLIRYENEEAVDDSQLPKDRFSAERLKGVDSTLKIQPAELGDSAVYLCASSELNNEKLFFGSGTQLSVL.

The rearrangement joins TRBV2 to TRBJ1-5; tentative D call: TRBD1 (6 bases). This CDR3 region has 15 residues. The V end lost 7 bases, the J end lost 0 bases, and 13 bases lay between the germline ends. Germline V gives CDR1 SNHLY, CDR2 FYNNEI. The CDR3 bases are TGTGCCAGCACCGAGGGGGAGAGTAGCAATCAGCCCCAGCATTTT. Translating it yields CASTEGESSNQPQHF.

The chain is built from TRBV30 and TRBJ2-1; 7 bases agree with TRBD2. This CDR3 is built from 12 residues. Germline-derived CDR1 and CDR2 are GTSNPN and SVGIG (reference sequence). Trimming took 2 bases from V and 14 from J; bases not matched to a gene: 9. The CDR3 here is CAWSSTGGRKFF. The CDR3 coding sequence is TGTGCCTGGAGTAGTACGGGAGGTAGGAAGTTCTTC.

This chain joins TRBV6-5 and TRBJ1-2; possibly TRBD1 for D (6 bases). Trimming stripped 5 bases from V and 3 bases from J, with 13 bases between. Germline CDR1 reads MNHEY; CDR2 reads SVGAGI. The CDR3 is made up of 14 amino acids. The CDR3 nucleotides read TGTGCCAGCAGTCATACAGGGAAGGACTATGGCTACACCTTC. This translates into CASSHTGKDYGYTF.

The rearrangement uses TRBV6-5 and TRBJ2-7; the match to TRBD1 covers 8 bases. The V gene end was trimmed by 6 bases and the J gene end by 6 bases; junction bases not matched to a gene: 4. Germline V gene sequence: CDR1 MNHEY, CDR2 SVGAGI. The CDR3 extends over 12 amino acids. The CDR3 DNA sequence: TGTGCCAGCAGGGTGGACAGGGCCGAGCAGTACTTC. Translation gives CASRVDRAEQYF.

This chain joins TRBV3-1 (or the pseudogene TRBV3-2) and TRBJ2-7; D is undetermined. The CDR3 consists of 14 residues. Germline values: CDR1 LGHDT, CDR2 YNNKEL (reference sequence). V was trimmed by 1 base and J by 2 bases, leaving 9 bases between them. Here the CDR3 reads CASSQGATAYEQYF. The DNA for the CDR3 is TGTGCCAGCAGCCAAGGGGCGACCGCCTACGAGCAGTACTTC.